The TCR beta chain described here comes from a study of breast tumors, draining lymph nodes, adjacent tissues. V was clipped by 2 bases and J by 7 bases, with 16 bases between them. The CDR3 has 14 residues. The germline gives CDR1 SGHRS, CDR2 YFSETQ. Axillary draining lymph nodes of breast cancer patients supplied the node samples. This clonotype showed up many times. Its antigen is unknown. TCRdb independently ran MiXCR on the multiplex PCR reads; one entry per CDR3 protein. The table has around 130,000 distinct CDR3 sequences, about 31% seen once. General study points: Luminal-like breast cancer showed significantly higher tumor–nontumor repertoire similarity than basal-like. Data only fit, rather than demonstrated, lymph node origin of most tumor T cells. Tumor repertoires ranked between lymph nodes and nontumor tissue in diversity, with V and J gene preferences. Most tumor T cells seemingly derive from lymph node, then expand in tumor.

This TCR came from a female donor with breast cancer. Some clones in this sample may be carry-over from other donors' samples. The chain combines TRBV5-1 with TRBJ2-7; a weak D match, TRBD1 (8 bases). The sample comprised axillary lymph node tissue. CDR3 loop: CASSLGQGGGEQYV. The CDR3 DNA is TGCGCCAGCAGCTTAGGACAGGGCGGGGGAGAGCAGTACGTC.